The 5 T cell receptor beta chains given below trace back to one sample, sequenced in a study of PD-1 blockade in classical Hodgkin lymphoma. Using immunoSEQ multiplex PCR, the repertoire was profiled, and TCRdb retains in-frame clones only, with some absent. The data contain 32,000 or so clones, approximately 86% of them singletons. Time point of the sample: cycle 4 day 1 (C4D1), after more than 5 weeks of nivolumab. All patients relapsed after autologous stem cell transplantation, and brentuximab vedotin exposure varied. With magnetic negative selection, CD4+ T cells were purified from PBMCs that had been thawed. The sequences come from CD4+ T cells from blood, collected before the fourth cycle of nivolumab. The receptors derive from a human donor with classical Hodgkin lymphoma.

The J gene is TRBJ2-7, the V gene TRBV6-5; D possibly matches TRBD1 or TRBD2 (5 bases each). The CDR3 is made up of 16 amino acids. V dropped 4 bases and J dropped 2 bases, with 18 bases sitting between them. Germline assignment: CDR1 MNHEY and CDR2 SVGAGI. The CDR3 sequence: CASSFFPGSPTYEQYF. CDR3 in DNA: TGTGCCAGCAGTTTCTTTCCAGGGAGCCCTACCTACGAGCAGTACTTC.

This CDR3 is CASSLVLVGAGQPQHF. CDR3 DNA: TGTGCCAGCAGCTTAGTATTGGTAGGGGCGGGTCAGCCCCAGCATTTT. The chain joins TRBV7-2 to TRBJ1-5; TRBD1 is a possible D gene (5 bases). V gave up 1 base and J gave up 6 bases, with 16 bases separating them. Germline V lookup: CDR1 SGHTA, CDR2 FQGNSA. The CDR3 is 16 amino acids.

The gene calls are TRBV10-2 and TRBJ2-1; TRBD1 matches at 7 bases. The CDR3 contains 14 residues. Trimming at V came to 5 bases and at J to 8 bases, leaving 9 bases not matched to a gene. Per the germline V gene, CDR1 is WSHSY and CDR2 is SAAADI. CDR3 in DNA: TGCGCCAGCAGTCCAATCGACAGGGCCGATGAGCAGTTCTTC. Encoded protein: CASSPIDRADEQFF.

The V gene is TRBV14, the J gene TRBJ1-4; no clear D gene. The germline gives CDR1 SGHDN, CDR2 FVKESK. The CDR3 has 15 residues. Trimming shortened V by 4 bases and J by 0 bases, and 9 bases separated the two germline ends. This CDR3 is CASSPVRTTNEKLFF. For the CDR3, the DNA is TGTGCCAGCAGCCCAGTGCGGACAACTAATGAAAAACTGTTTTTT.

The chain is built from TRBV10-3 and TRBJ2-1; 10 nucleotides agree with TRBD1. Per the germline V gene, CDR1 is ENHRY and CDR2 is SYGVKD. This CDR3 has 15 amino acids. Trimming at V came to 10 bases and at J to 8 bases, leaving 14 bases not matched to a gene. The chain's CDR3 is CATTLPGQGPHEQFF. CDR3 nucleotide sequence: TGTGCCACCACCCTCCCGGGACAGGGGCCCCATGAGCAGTTCTTC.